This T cell receptor (beta chain) was recorded in a study of long-term antiretroviral therapy in people with HIV. The study, taken as a whole, reports: Specimens of blood were obtained during 2004 to 2017, possibly under older ART regimens.

Each specimen consisted of roughly 0.9-10 million cryopreserved PBMC prior to extraction of DNA. The V gene's germline CDR1 is SGHVS and CDR2 FQNEAQ. V lost 2 bases to trimming and J lost 3 bases; unmatched junction nucleotides: 3. The CDR3 runs to 15 residues. With regard to this clone: Its antigen is unknown.

The run of the v3.0 immunoSEQ assay was at survey level. The study targeted 40,000-50,000 T-cell genomes per sample in sequencing. TCRdb keeps only in-frame clones here, not all; method: immunoSEQ multiplex PCR. The table records 20,000 to 25,000 clones, roughly 84% of them present only once. The TCR sequence derives from a man aged 18 to 29 with HIV. V is TRBV7-8 and J is TRBJ1-5; 8 bases line up with TRBD1. The sequenced sample was unsorted PBMCs, obtained 0.2 years before starting antiretroviral therapy. CDR3 in DNA: TGTGCCAGCAGCTTACAGGGGGCACACAATCAGCCCCAGCATTTT. Translation: CASSLQGAHNQPQHF.